These 26 T cell receptor beta chains share one sample of origin, sequenced in a study of cytomegalovirus exposure and HLA in healthy donors. PCR was performed using 60 Vbeta and 13 Jbeta primers. Assay used: immunoSEQ multiplex PCR; TCRdb lists only in-frame clones, some missing. The sample holds under 200,000 clones, around nine tenths seen once. Sequencing was done on a sample of PBMCs. These receptor sequences come from a woman younger than 35 in good health and CMV-seronegative.

In its sample, this clone was seen a few times. V and J are TRBV6-5 and TRBJ2-3; 7 nucleotides line up with TRBD2. Germline CDR1 reads MNHEY; CDR2 reads SVGAGI. V shed 6 bases, J shed 2 bases, and the junction held 8 bases outside the gene matches. The CDR3 has 15 amino acids. The CDR3 coding sequence is TGTGCCAGCAGGATCAGCGGGATGATCACAGATACGCAGTATTTT. This codes for CASRISGMITDTQYF.

The genes are TRBV28 and TRBJ2-3; D not resolved. The CDR3 covers 17 residues. V shed 6 bases and J shed 0 bases, with 19 bases lying between them. CDR1 MDHEN and CDR2 SYDVKM come from the germline V gene. This CDR3 reads CASSFPTSMWSTDTQYF. In DNA, the CDR3 is TGTGCCAGCAGCTTCCCAACCTCTATGTGGAGCACAGATACGCAGTATTTT.

This chain uses TRBV6-4 with TRBJ2-7; maybe TRBD1 (6 bases). There are 12 residues in the CDR3. Trimming shortened V by 6 bases and J by 3 bases, and 9 bases separated the two germline ends. Looked up from germline, CDR1 is MRHNA and CDR2 is SNTAGT. The CDR3: CASRTRGYEQYF. CDR3 bases: TGTGCCAGCAGGACCAGGGGCTACGAGCAGTACTTC.

V and J are TRBV6-1 and TRBJ1-1; D is ambiguous. Germline V gene lookup returns CDR1 MNHNS and CDR2 SASEGT. This CDR3 region has 10 residues. Trimming pared 8 bases from V and 1 base from J, leaving 2 bases between. The CDR3 protein is CASRNTEAFF. The CDR3 DNA sequence: TGTGCCAGCCGGAACACTGAAGCTTTCTTT.

J is TRBJ2-7 and V is TRBV15; no reliable D call. Germline lookup yields CDR1 LNHNV and CDR2 YYDKDF (reference sequence). Trimming stripped 0 bases from V and 6 bases from J, with 9 bases between. CDR3 size: 13 residues. CDR3 loop: CATSRDLFGEQYF. DNA of the CDR3: TGTGCCACCAGCAGAGATCTTTTCGGCGAGCAGTACTTC. The whole variable domain, remainder taken from reference TRBV15 and TRBJ2-7, is DAMVIQNPRYQVTQFGKPVTLSCSQTLNHNVMYWYQQKSSQAPKLLFHYYDKDFNNEADTPDNFQSRRPNTSFCFLDIRSPGLGDTAMYLCATSRDLFGEQYFGPGTRLTVT.

The chain links TRBV5-1 to TRBJ1-4, with D unresolved. The CDR3 contains 14 residues. V was cut by 3 bases and J by 0 bases, with 6 bases left in between. Germline CDR1 and CDR2: SGHRS and YFSETQ. CDR3 in DNA: TGCGCCAGCAGCTCCCAGACAACTAATGAAAAACTGTTTTTT. Translating it yields CASSSQTTNEKLFF.

The chain recombines TRBV5-5 with TRBJ1-5; 11 nucleotides align to TRBD1. This CDR3 contains 18 residues. Germline lookup yields CDR1 SGHKS and CDR2 YYEKEE (reference sequence). Losses at the gene ends were 3 bases for V and 0 bases for J; bases not matched to a gene: 8. The CDR3 protein is CASSWGTGGGNSNQPQHF. The DNA of the CDR3 is TGTGCCAGCAGCTGGGGGACAGGGGGAGGCAATAGCAATCAGCCCCAGCATTTT.

V is TRBV30 and J is TRBJ1-2, with 7 nucleotides matching TRBD1. Germline V gene data show CDR1 as GTSNPN and CDR2 as SVGIG (reference sequence). This CDR3 comprises 15 residues. V shed 3 bases, J shed 2 bases, and the junction held 9 bases outside the gene matches. CDR3 DNA sequence: TGTGCCTGGAGCACAGAACAGGGGCCGAACTATGGCTACACCTTC. This sequence encodes CAWSTEQGPNYGYTF.

This chain joins TRBV7-9 and TRBJ2-1; D not resolved. From germline, CDR1 is SEHNR and CDR2 FQNEAQ (reference sequence). The V gene lost 3 bases and the J gene lost 7 bases, with 4 bases spanning the gap. The CDR3 sequence is 11 residues long. CDR3 DNA sequence: TGTGCCAGCAGCTTCGGGAATGAGCAGTTCTTC. Protein: CASSFGNEQFF.

This sequence joins TRBV7-2 and TRBJ1-4; a possible D gene is TRBD1 (6 bases). CDR3 length: 14 residues. Germline V gives CDR1 SGHTA, CDR2 FQGNSA. Between the trimmed V and J ends, which lost 6 bases and 3 bases, there was a span of 11 bases. As DNA, the CDR3 is TGTGCCAGCAGTCTGGACAGTTCTAATGAAAAACTGTTTTTT. Its protein product is CASSLDSSNEKLFF.

The rearrangement links TRBV28 to TRBJ1-2, with D perhaps matching TRBD1 (6 bases). Germline V gene lookup returns CDR1 MDHEN and CDR2 SYDVKM. The V end was cut by 5 bases, the J end by 4 bases, with 8 bases between. This CDR3 is built from 12 residues. The CDR3 spells CASSRTVYGYTF. DNA of the CDR3: TGTGCCAGCAGTCGGACAGTCTATGGCTACACCTTC.

The chain joins TRBV7-6 to TRBJ2-6; TRBD1 agrees at 11 bases. Unmatched junction bases numbered 4, after V lost 3 bases and J lost 0 bases. Germline V gene data show CDR1 as SGHVS and CDR2 as FNYEAQ. The CDR3 consists of 18 residues. CDR3 amino acids: CASSLLGTGGSGANVLTF. DNA for the CDR3: TGTGCCAGCAGCTTGCTCGGGACAGGGGGCTCTGGGGCCAACGTCCTGACTTTC.

J is TRBJ2-2 and V is TRBV29-1, with a possible D match to TRBD2 (6 bases). CDR3 length: 15 amino acids. V was shortened by 7 bases and J by 0 bases, with 15 bases between the two germline ends. Germline assignment: CDR1 SQVTM and CDR2 ANQGSEA. CDR3 sequence: CSAGSGVSNTGELFF. DNA for the CDR3: TGCAGCGCCGGGTCGGGAGTGTCGAACACCGGGGAGCTGTTTTTT.

The gene calls are TRBV2 and TRBJ2-1; maybe TRBD1 (6 bases). This CDR3 spans 15 amino acids. Trimming left V 1 base short and J 6 bases short, with 13 bases between. Germline V gene sequence: CDR1 SNHLY, CDR2 FYNNEI. The CDR3 region is CASSEDAGVVNEQFF. The CDR3 DNA sequence: TGTGCCAGCAGTGAAGATGCAGGGGTAGTCAATGAGCAGTTCTTC. The full variable domain, completed using reference TRBV2 and TRBJ2-1, is EPEVTQTPSHQVTQMGQEVILRCVPISNHLYFYWYRQILGQKVEFLVSFYNNEISEKSEIFDDQFSVERPDGSNFTLKIRSTKLEDSAMYFCASSEDAGVVNEQFFGPGTRLTVL.

The count of this clone is one. This sequence joins TRBV28 and TRBJ1-5; 9 nucleotides align to TRBD1. CDR3 length: 19 residues. CDR1 is MDHEN, CDR2 SYDVKM, per germline. Unmatched junction bases numbered 13, after V lost 0 bases and J lost 4 bases. For the CDR3, the DNA is TGTGCCAGCAGTTTATGGGGGCTCAGACAGGGGGTCCCAAATCAGCCCCAGCATTTT. Encoded protein: CASSLWGLRQGVPNQPQHF. Complete variable domain (other parts from reference TRBV28 and TRBJ1-5): DVKVTQSSRYLVKRTGEKVFLECVQDMDHENMFWYRQDPGLGLRLIYFSYDVKMKEKGDIPEGYSVSREKKERFSLILESASTNQTSMYLCASSLWGLRQGVPNQPQHFGDGTRLSIL.

This chain uses TRBV27 with TRBJ1-2, with 7 bases aligning to TRBD1. CDR3 size: 16 residues. With 6 bases clipped from V and 3 bases from J, the junction kept 13 bases outside the gene matches. Germline CDR1 reads MNHEY; CDR2 reads SMNVEV (reference sequence). The CDR3 DNA reads TGTGCCAGCAGACCCAGGACAGGAGGGAATTACTATGGCTACACCTTC. It translates to CASRPRTGGNYYGYTF.

CDR3 loop: CASSKHTPGQLLPGINTGELFF. Written as DNA, the CDR3 is TGTGCCAGCAGCAAACATACTCCGGGACAGCTCCTTCCCGGAATAAACACCGGGGAGCTGTTTTTT. The chain is built from TRBV21-1 and TRBJ2-2; no DNA check was done on the table's D call, TRBD1. TRBV21-1 is tagged as a pseudogene. The CDR3 extends over 22 amino acids.

This chain joins TRBV27 and TRBJ2-3, with no clear D. Between the trimmed V and J ends, which lost 7 bases and 0 bases, there was a span of 11 bases. The CDR3 sequence is 14 residues long. Germline V gene lookup returns CDR1 MNHEY and CDR2 SMNVEV (reference sequence). This chain's CDR3 is CASTSISSTDTQYF. The CDR3 DNA reads TGTGCCAGCACGAGCATTTCTAGCACAGATACGCAGTATTTT.

This chain uses TRBV5-1 with TRBJ2-7; TRBD1 is a possible D gene (5 bases). This CDR3 has 16 residues. Between the trimmed V and J ends, which lost 0 bases and 0 bases, there was a span of 13 bases. Germline V gene data show CDR1 as SGHRS and CDR2 as YFSETQ. The CDR3 sequence: CASSLVRGASSYEQYF. As DNA, the CDR3 is TGCGCCAGCAGCTTGGTAAGGGGCGCTAGCTCCTACGAGCAGTACTTC.

The DNA of the CDR3 is TGTGCCTGGACACCGGACAGGGGAGGCTCTCGCAATCAGCCCCAGCATTTT. Translated: CAWTPDRGGSRNQPQHF. This chain links TRBV30 with TRBJ1-5; the match to TRBD1 covers 9 bases. This CDR3 region has 17 residues. The germline V gene encodes CDR1 GTSNPN and CDR2 SVGIG (reference sequence). The ends lost 4 bases at V and 2 bases at J; junction bases unmatched: 12.

V is TRBV7-2 and J is TRBJ2-2; 7 bases match TRBD2. The CDR3 is 16 amino acids. Germline V CDR1 and CDR2: SGHTA, FQGNSA. The trim removed 5 bases at V and 1 base at J, leaving 7 bases unmatched. CDR3 in DNA: TGTGCCAGCAGCCCCTCCGGGACTATGAACACCGGGGAGCTGTTTTTT. Its protein is CASSPSGTMNTGELFF.

This chain uses TRBV18 with TRBJ2-3, with D unresolved. This CDR3 has 14 residues. Looked up from germline, CDR1 is KGHSH and CDR2 is LQKENI. Trimming removed 2 bases from V and 1 base from J, with 7 bases in between. The CDR3 coding sequence is TGTGCCAGCTCACCATCTACGGGCACAGATACGCAGTATTTT. Translation gives CASSPSTGTDTQYF.

The chain recombines TRBV7-8 with TRBJ2-2; 7 bases agree with TRBD1. Germline V CDR1 and CDR2: SGHVS, FQNEAQ. This CDR3 region has 16 residues. V lost 0 bases, J lost 0 bases, and 1 base stayed unmatched. Here the CDR3 DNA reads TGTGCCAGCAGCTTAGCACAGGGGACGAACACCGGGGAGCTGTTTTTT. Translated, it gives CASSLAQGTNTGELFF.

This sequence joins TRBV4-2 and TRBJ2-2; the match to TRBD2 covers 11 bases. The CDR3 is made up of 17 amino acids. Germline V CDR1 and CDR2: LGHNA, YNFKEQ. V trimming: 4 bases; J trimming: 6 bases; junction bases outside the gene matches: 10. The CDR3 nucleotides are TGTGCCAGCAGCCTCTCCATGGTAGCGGGGGGGCCCGGGGAGCTGTTTTTT. It is translated as CASSLSMVAGGPGELFF.

The rearrangement uses TRBV10-1 and TRBJ2-3, with 10 bases that match TRBD1. Germline values: CDR1 WNHNN, CDR2 SYGVQD (reference sequence). Unmatched junction bases numbered 2, after V lost 5 bases and J lost 3 bases. The CDR3 has 14 residues. As DNA, the CDR3 is TGCGCCAGCAGTCGGGACAGGGGAACAGATACGCAGTATTTT. It yields the protein CASSRDRGTDTQYF.

This clone was recorded once. The V call is TRBV5-1, the J call TRBJ2-7; 9 bases fit TRBD2. The trim removed 3 bases at V and 6 bases at J, leaving 4 bases unmatched. The CDR3 covers 13 residues. From germline, CDR1 is SGHRS and CDR2 YFSETQ. The CDR3 coding sequence is TGCGCCAGCAGCTCAAGGACTAGCGTCGAGCAGTACTTC. As protein: CASSSRTSVEQYF.